Each of the 8 T cell receptor beta chains below was sequenced from the same sample in a study of tumor-infiltrating lymphocytes in primary liver carcinoma. Reverse transcription of 450 to 500 ng total RNA with a constant-region primer produced TCR beta cDNA. Amplification in three nested multiplex PCR rounds with slightly modified ARM-PCR gave rise to TCR beta libraries. PCR rounds one and two used TRBV1-TRBV30 forward primers with a C-beta reverse primer for roughly 9 cycles each. TCRdb re-derived calls from the multiplex PCR reads in MiXCR, one entry per CDR3 protein. This repertoire shows about 300,000 distinct CDR3 sequences, roughly two thirds found once; its top ten account for about 8.4%. Germline DNA was also extracted, while the blood RNA originated from unsorted whole blood. The source material was peripheral blood. Receptors were obtained from a man aged 35-49 years with primary liver carcinoma and hepatitis B virus infection.

Comments on this clonotype: The junction departs from the called germline gene at one end, perhaps through a read error. CDR3 nucleotide sequence: TGTGCCAGCAGTTGGGACAAGGGGCCTTCAACTAATGAAGAACTGTTTTTT. It is translated as CASSWDKGPSTNEELFF. The chain links TRBV7-9 to TRBJ1-4; tentative D call: TRBD1 (6 bases). CDR1 is SEHNR, CDR2 FQNEAQ, per germline (reference sequence). This CDR3 comprises 17 residues.

The chain is built from TRBV20-1 and TRBJ2-1, with a tentative D call TRBD1 (6 bases). The CDR3 loop spans 16 amino acids. Trimming left V 3 bases short and J 3 bases short, with 18 bases between. From germline, CDR1 is DFQATT and CDR2 SNEGSKA (reference sequence). CDR3 amino acids: CSARPIQGSSYNEQFF. The CDR3 DNA is TGCAGTGCTAGGCCCATACAGGGAAGTAGCTACAATGAGCAGTTCTTC.

Comment on this clonotype: A read error may be the cause here, since a much bigger clone is one base away. The rearrangement uses TRBV5-1 and TRBJ2-3; 7 nucleotides agree with TRBD2. Germline V CDR1 and CDR2: SGHRS, YFSETQ. The V and J ends lost 4 bases and 2 bases, in that order; junction bases with no gene match: 10. CDR3 size: 16 residues. CDR3 coding DNA: TGCGCCAGCAGCATGGGCGGGAGAGGCTTCACAGATACGCAGTATTTT. Translating it yields CASSMGGRGFTDTQYF. Drawing the rest from reference TRBV5-1 and TRBJ2-3, the complete variable domain is KAGVTQTPRYLIKTRGQQVTLSCSPISGHRSVSWYQQTPGQGLQFLFEYFSETQRNKGNFPGRFSGRQFSNSRSEMNVSTLELGDSALYLCASSMGGRGFTDTQYFGPGTRLTVL.

Of note for this clonotype: A junction boundary mismatches the germline segment, possibly from a read error. This rearrangement joins TRBV11-1 to TRBJ2-1; 8 bases align to TRBD2. Germline CDR1 SGHAT, CDR2 FQDESV (reference sequence). The CDR3 spans 15 residues. The DNA of the CDR3 is TGTGCCAACAGCACCACGGGAGGGCCTTACAATGAGCAGTTCTTC. This gives the protein CANSTTGGPYNEQFF.

This chain joins TRBV6-6 and TRBJ2-3; tentatively, D is TRBD2 (6 bases). The CDR3 covers 15 residues. The germline V gene encodes CDR1 MNHNY and CDR2 SVGAGI (reference sequence). V was pared by 6 bases and J by 2 bases, with 15 bases between. The CDR3 reads CASRSLGLNTDTQYF. In nucleotides, the CDR3 is TGTGCCAGCAGGTCGCTGGGACTGAACACAGATACGCAGTATTTT.

This clonotype was seen ten or more times. V is TRBV10-3 and J is TRBJ2-1, with TRBD1 matching 8 bases. V lost 2 bases to trimming and J lost 6 bases; unmatched junction nucleotides: 3. CDR3 length: 14 residues. Looked up from germline, CDR1 is ENHRY and CDR2 is SYGVKD. CDR3 DNA: TGTGCCATCAGTGAGGGACAGGGTGGCAATGAGCAGTTCTTC. Translation gives CAISEGQGGNEQFF.

As for this clonotype: A read error may account for a junction end that differs from germline. V gene TRBV7-8 combines with J gene TRBJ2-7; possible D gene TRBD2, 5 bases. The CDR3 consists of 13 residues. The germline gives CDR1 SGHVS, CDR2 FQNEAQ. CDR3 sequence: CASGLYLRGLEYF. In nucleotides, the CDR3 is TGTGCCAGCGGCTTATACCTTCGGGGTTTAGAGTACTTC.

This clonotype has a handful of counts. The CDR3 region has the DNA TGTGCCAGCAGCCAAATAAATTCTAGAGGGATAGTTTCACCCCTCCACTTT. Protein product: CASSQINSRGIVSPLHF. This chain links TRBV14 with TRBJ1-6; the D is unclear. V lost 2 bases and J lost 9, with 20 bases in between. CDR1 SGHDN and CDR2 FVKESK come from the germline V gene. The CDR3 totals 17 residues.